Shown below are 32 T cell receptor beta chains from a single sample sequenced in a study of PD-1 blockade in classical Hodgkin lymphoma. All patients relapsed after autologous stem cell transplantation, and brentuximab vedotin exposure varied. Repertoires were generated with immunoSEQ multiplex PCR, while TCRdb's copy carries only in-frame clones and drops some. The data hold 40,000 to 50,000 clones, with just under 80% observed a single time. The specimen was peripheral blood mononuclear cells (PBMCs), collected at baseline. These receptors all stem from a human donor with classical Hodgkin lymphoma.

The CDR3 is CASSLSVGSSYEQYF. The CDR3 nucleotides are TGTGCCAGCAGCCTAAGCGTAGGGAGCTCCTACGAGCAGTACTTC. The chain has TRBV7-2 and TRBJ2-7; D might be TRBD2 (5 bases). The germline V gene has CDR1 SGHTA and CDR2 FQGNSA. V lost 5 bases, J lost 0 bases, and 14 bases lay in between. CDR3 length: 15 residues.

This clone was detected a few times. CDR3 residues: CASSLTGLYNEQFF. As DNA, the CDR3 is TGTGCCAGCAGCTTAACAGGGCTGTACAATGAGCAGTTCTTC. J is TRBJ2-1 and V is TRBV7-6; tentative D call: TRBD1 (6 bases). Trimming removed 2 bases from V and 4 bases from J, with 9 bases in between. The CDR3 sequence is 14 residues long. Per the germline V gene, CDR1 is SGHVS and CDR2 is FNYEAQ.

This clone appeared a few times. The J gene is TRBJ1-6, the V gene TRBV5-6; D is possibly TRBD1 (6 bases). Trimming removed 0 bases at V and 8 bases at J, with 6 bases between. This CDR3 is built from 13 residues. Germline CDR1 is SGHDT and CDR2 is YYEEEE. DNA for the CDR3: TGTGCCAGCAGCTTGGAGGGGGATTCACCCCTCCACTTT. It encodes CASSLEGDSPLHF.

J is TRBJ2-3 and V is TRBV9; D might be TRBD1 or TRBD2, each matching 5 bases. Germline-derived CDR1 and CDR2 are SGDLS and YYNGEE. Trimming took 4 bases from V and 4 from J, leaving 13 bases between them. The CDR3 has 14 amino acids. CDR3 residues: CASSPLGEADTQYF. The CDR3 nucleotides read TGTGCCAGCAGCCCGCTGGGGGAAGCAGATACGCAGTATTTT.

The rearrangement joins TRBV7-2 to TRBJ2-7; D ambiguous. The CDR3 totals 15 residues. With 1 base removed from V and 0 bases from J, the gap between germline ends came to 10 bases. The germline gives CDR1 SGHTA, CDR2 FQGNSA. The CDR3 spells CASSLVFHPSYEQYF. CDR3 DNA sequence: TGTGCCAGCAGCTTAGTCTTCCACCCCTCCTACGAGCAGTACTTC.

Written as DNA, the CDR3 is TGTGCCAGCAGCCCCCTCCAGGGGAACACCGGGGAGCTGTTTTTT. Amino acid sequence: CASSPLQGNTGELFF. V usage is TRBV9 and J usage is TRBJ2-2; possible D gene TRBD1, 5 bases. CDR3 length: 15 residues. From germline, CDR1 is SGDLS and CDR2 YYNGEE. Trimming took off 4 bases at V and 1 base at J, with 11 bases between the two ends.

The genes are TRBV5-4 and TRBJ1-4; TRBD1 might be the D (5 bases). The CDR3 is 15 residues long. CDR1 and CDR2 (germline): SGHNT, YYREEE (reference sequence). V lost 3 bases and J 5 bases, leaving 14 bases between the germline ends. The CDR3: CASSWGRGSNEKLFF. For the CDR3, the DNA is TGTGCCAGCAGCTGGGGACGGGGGTCGAATGAAAAACTGTTTTTT.

The genes are TRBV9 and TRBJ2-5; the D gene is possibly TRBD1 (6 bases). Germline CDR1 reads SGDLS; CDR2 reads YYNGEE. V lost 0 bases and J 4 bases, leaving 10 bases between the germline ends. CDR3 length: 14 amino acids. In DNA, the CDR3 is TGTGCCAGCAGCGTAGACAGGGTGGGAGAGACCCAGTACTTC. Its protein is CASSVDRVGETQYF.

This clone turned up a few times. The chain couples TRBV27 to TRBJ2-7; 7 nucleotides line up with TRBD1. CDR3 size: 13 residues. Germline values: CDR1 MNHEY, CDR2 SMNVEV (reference sequence). V dropped 5 bases and J dropped 6; count of bases not matched to a gene: 7. CDR3 loop: CASSIKRTGEQYF. CDR3 nucleotides: TGTGCCAGCAGTATTAAACGGACAGGCGAGCAGTACTTC.

This clone came up once. The chain is built from TRBV14 and TRBJ2-3, with D possibly being TRBD1 (6 bases). Germline CDR1 and CDR2: SGHDN and FVKESK. CDR3 length: 14 residues. The V and J ends lost 4 bases and 2 bases respectively, with 10 bases between them. The CDR3 region is CASSRGQITDTQYF. CDR3 in DNA: TGTGCCAGCAGCCGAGGACAGATCACAGATACGCAGTATTTT.

The chain combines TRBV7-2 with TRBJ2-4; 10 bases align to TRBD2. The CDR3 runs to 15 residues. The germline V gene has CDR1 SGHTA and CDR2 FQGNSA. J was trimmed by 6 bases and V by 2 bases; bases with no gene match: 4. CDR3 sequence reads: CASSLQRGGLNIQYF. The DNA of the CDR3 is TGTGCCAGCAGCTTACAGCGGGGGGGCTTAAACATTCAGTACTTC.

CDR3 sequence (DNA): TGCAGCGTTTACACCAATGAGCAGTTCTTC. Residues: CSVYTNEQFF. The chain employs TRBV29-1 and TRBJ2-1; the D is unclear. CDR1 is SQVTM, CDR2 ANQGSEA, per germline. The CDR3 sequence is 10 residues long. The V end lost 5 bases, the J end lost 6 bases, and 5 bases lay between the germline ends.

J is TRBJ2-4 and V is TRBV7-9, with D perhaps TRBD1 (5 bases). With 5 bases removed from V and 9 bases from J, the gap between germline ends came to 14 bases. Per germline, CDR1 SEHNR and CDR2 FQNEAQ (reference sequence). The CDR3 totals 13 residues. This CDR3 is CASSARQGIIQYF. CDR3 nucleotide sequence: TGTGCCAGCAGCGCGCGTCAGGGAATCATTCAGTACTTC. The full variable domain, in which reference TRBV7-9 and TRBJ2-4 provide the parts outside the CDR3, is DTGVSQNPRHKITKRGQNVTFRCDPISEHNRLYWYRQTLGQGPEFLTYFQNEAQLEKSRLLSDRFSAERPKGSFSTLEIQRTEQGDSAMYLCASSARQGIIQYFGAGTRLSVL.

The chain couples TRBV7-2 to TRBJ2-3, with D perhaps TRBD1 (5 bases). The V end was cut by 5 bases, the J end by 6 bases, with 15 bases between. This CDR3 contains 14 residues. Germline V gene data show CDR1 as SGHTA and CDR2 as FQGNSA. Here the CDR3 reads CASSPRLAGDTQYF. The CDR3 DNA is TGTGCCAGCAGCCCCCGGTTAGCAGGGGATACGCAGTATTTT.

V usage is TRBV5-1 and J usage is TRBJ1-4; D uncertain. The CDR3 is 14 amino acids. Germline values: CDR1 SGHRS, CDR2 YFSETQ. The ends were cut back, 4 bases at V and 7 bases at J, with 14 bases in the middle. CDR3 DNA: TGCGCCAGCAGCCTACTGGGCGCGGGTGAAAAACTGTTTTTT. Amino acid sequence: CASSLLGAGEKLFF.

The rearrangement links TRBV7-6 to TRBJ1-5; no clear D. CDR1 is SGHVS, CDR2 FNYEAQ, per germline. Trimming cost V 11 bases and J 2 bases, with 13 bases left between them. The CDR3 has 13 amino acids. CDR3: CAVSAGGNQPQHF. CDR3 sequence (DNA): TGTGCCGTCTCGGCGGGAGGCAATCAGCCCCAGCATTTT.

The chain uses TRBV19 and TRBJ2-6; tentatively, D is TRBD1 (6 bases). The germline V gene has CDR1 LNHDA and CDR2 SQIVND (reference sequence). This CDR3 comprises 14 residues. Between the trimmed V and J ends, which lost 6 bases and 1 base, there was a span of 7 bases. CDR3 bases: TGTGCCAGTAGACAGGGATCTGGGGCCAACGTCCTGACTTTC. Its translation: CASRQGSGANVLTF.

Only a few counts were recorded for this clone. This chain links TRBV5-1 with TRBJ1-4; the match to TRBD1 covers 10 bases. The CDR3 totals 15 residues. Trimming cost V 4 bases and J 7 bases; bases outside gene matches: 7. CDR1 and CDR2 from the germline V gene are SGHRS and YFSETQ. This CDR3 reads CASSTGDRGVEKLFF. The CDR3, as DNA: TGCGCCAGCAGCACCGGGGACAGGGGTGTTGAAAAACTGTTTTTT.

This chain links TRBV6-6 with TRBJ1-4; the D gene is possibly TRBD1 (5 bases). The germline gives CDR1 MNHNY, CDR2 SVGAGI (reference sequence). This CDR3 comprises 14 residues. Trimming removed 2 bases from V and 8 bases from J, with 12 bases in between. CDR3 nucleotide sequence: TGTGCCAGCAGTTACGAGGCAGGGAGCGAAAAACTGTTTTTT. It is translated as CASSYEAGSEKLFF.

This clone was recorded a few times. This rearrangement joins TRBV9 to TRBJ2-3; D unresolved. The V end lost 0 bases, the J end lost 5 bases, and 1 base lay between the germline ends. The CDR3 loop spans 11 amino acids. Germline V gene sequence: CDR1 SGDLS, CDR2 YYNGEE. In nucleotides, the CDR3 is TGTGCCAGCAGCGTAGGAGATACGCAGTATTTT. Its translation: CASSVGDTQYF.

The chain has TRBV10-3 and TRBJ2-6, with 9 bases matching TRBD1. The germline V gene has CDR1 ENHRY and CDR2 SYGVKD. V dropped 4 bases and J dropped 1; count of bases not matched to a gene: 5. The CDR3 has 17 residues. DNA of the CDR3: TGTGCCATCAGTGGGGGACAGGGAAGGTCTGGGGCCAACGTCCTGACTTTC. Protein product: CAISGGQGRSGANVLTF.

V gene TRBV29-1 combines with J gene TRBJ2-5; D might be TRBD1 (5 bases). This CDR3 region has 13 residues. Per germline, CDR1 SQVTM and CDR2 ANQGSEA. V lost 4 bases and J 5 bases, leaving 14 bases between the germline ends. The CDR3 DNA sequence: TGCAGCGTTGGGACAAATCGACGGGAGACCCAGTACTTC. As protein: CSVGTNRRETQYF.

J is TRBJ2-3 and V is TRBV7-9; possible D gene TRBD1, 6 bases. V was clipped by 3 bases and J by 5 bases, with 18 bases between them. The germline CDR1 and CDR2 sequences are SEHNR and FQNEAQ (reference sequence). The CDR3 length is 16 residues. CDR3 coding DNA: TGTGCCAGCAGCTTTAGTTCCACAGGGTCGGGAGATACGCAGTATTTT. Its translation is CASSFSSTGSGDTQYF.

By frequency in the sample, this clone is medium-sized. V and J are TRBV10-3 and TRBJ2-1; D gene ambiguous. CDR3 length: 11 residues. Trimming took 3 bases from V and 8 from J, leaving 5 bases between them. Germline V gene lookup returns CDR1 ENHRY and CDR2 SYGVKD. CDR3: CAISEGDEQFF. For the CDR3, the DNA is TGTGCCATCAGTGAAGGCGATGAGCAGTTCTTC.

About this clone: Its ends do not fully match the called genes, so a read error is possible. The chain has TRBV7-6 and TRBJ2-2; 12 nucleotides line up with TRBD2. This CDR3 contains 16 residues. Germline-derived CDR1 and CDR2 are SGHVS and FNYEAQ. For the CDR3, the DNA is TGTGCCAGCAGCCTAGCGGGGGGGCCCCTCACCGGGGAGCTGTTTTTT. This encodes CASSLAGGPLTGELFF. Full variable domain (remainder filled in from reference TRBV7-6 and TRBJ2-2): GAGVSQSPRYKVTKRGQDVALRCDPISGHVSLYWYRQALGQGPEFLTYFNYEAQQDKSGLPNDRFSAERPEGSISTLTIQRTEQRDSAMYRCASSLAGGPLTGELFFGEGSRLTVL.

The CDR3 loop reads CASSLTRVGELFF. CDR3 DNA: TGTGCCAGCAGCTTAACTCGTGTGGGGGAGCTGTTTTTT. The J gene is TRBJ2-2, the V gene TRBV7-3; D is unresolved. The germline V gene has CDR1 SGHTA and CDR2 FQGTGA. The CDR3 extends over 13 amino acids. V gave up 0 bases and J gave up 8 bases, with 7 bases separating them.

V usage is TRBV21-1 and J usage is TRBJ2-1. TRBV21-1 is a pseudogene. The CDR3 is 12 residues long. CDR3 coding DNA: TGTGCCAGCACCCAGACCAGAGATGAGCAGTTCTTC. Translating gives CASTQTRDEQFF.

The V gene is TRBV4-1, the J gene TRBJ2-5; the D gene is possibly TRBD1 (6 bases). This CDR3 is 13 amino acids long. CDR1 and CDR2 from the germline V gene are MGHRA and YSYEKL. Trimming removed 4 bases from V and 2 bases from J, with 8 bases in between. The CDR3 DNA follows: TGCGCCAGCAGCCGGGGGCATCAAGAGACCCAGTACTTC. This gives the protein CASSRGHQETQYF.

This clone is a singleton in its sample. The chain uses TRBV7-3 and TRBJ2-5; D is possibly TRBD1 (6 bases). Looked up from germline, CDR1 is SGHTA and CDR2 is FQGTGA. The CDR3 is 14 residues long. V was shortened by 0 bases and J by 3 bases, with 8 bases between the two germline ends. This chain's CDR3 is CASSLTGAEETQYF. CDR3 coding DNA: TGTGCCAGCAGCTTAACGGGGGCCGAAGAGACCCAGTACTTC.

This clone was detected a few times. The V gene is TRBV18, the J gene TRBJ2-7; TRBD2 agrees at 7 bases. Germline V gene lookup returns CDR1 KGHSH and CDR2 LQKENI. This CDR3 contains 15 residues. V lost 2 bases to trimming and J lost 0 bases; unmatched junction nucleotides: 4. Here the CDR3 DNA reads TGTGCCAGCTCACCAATCGGCGGGAGCTCCTACGAGCAGTACTTC. Its protein product is CASSPIGGSSYEQYF.

This chain joins TRBV7-7 and TRBJ2-1, with D perhaps TRBD1 or TRBD2 (5 bases each). The CDR3 length is 16 residues. The germline V gene has CDR1 SSHAT and CDR2 FNYEAQ (reference sequence). Trimming stripped 5 bases from V and 0 bases from J, with 14 bases between. The DNA for the CDR3 is TGTGCCAGCAGCCCACTCGGGACCAGCTCCTACAATGAGCAGTTCTTC. As protein: CASSPLGTSSYNEQFF. The variable domain in full, completed from reference TRBV7-7 and TRBJ2-1, reads GAGVSQSPRYKVTKRGQDVTLRCDPISSHATLYWYQQALGQGPEFLTYFNYEAQPDKSGLPSDRFSAERPEGSISTLTIQRTEQRDSAMYRCASSPLGTSSYNEQFFGPGTRLTVL.

The chain couples TRBV5-6 to TRBJ2-3; no reliable D call. Germline CDR1 reads SGHDT; CDR2 reads YYEEEE. V was trimmed by 2 bases and J by 0 bases, leaving 7 bases between them. This CDR3 contains 14 residues. CDR3 amino acids: CASSLGLSTDTQYF. The CDR3 nucleotides read TGTGCCAGCAGCTTAGGGCTTAGCACAGATACGCAGTATTTT. The variable domain in full, completed from reference TRBV5-6 and TRBJ2-3, reads DAGVTQSPTHLIKTRGQQVTLRCSPKSGHDTVSWYQQALGQGPQFIFQYYEEEERQRGNFPDRFSGHQFPNYSSELNVNALLLGDSALYLCASSLGLSTDTQYFGPGTRLTVL.